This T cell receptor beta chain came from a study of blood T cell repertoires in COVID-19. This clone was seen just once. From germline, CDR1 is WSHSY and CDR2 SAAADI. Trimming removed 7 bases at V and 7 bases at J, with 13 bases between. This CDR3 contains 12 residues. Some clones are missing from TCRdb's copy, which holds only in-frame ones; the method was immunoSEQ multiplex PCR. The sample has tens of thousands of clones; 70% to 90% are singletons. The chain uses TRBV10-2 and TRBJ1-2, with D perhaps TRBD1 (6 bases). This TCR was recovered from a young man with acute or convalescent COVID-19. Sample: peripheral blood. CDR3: CASKGEYSGYTF. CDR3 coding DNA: TGCGCCAGCAAGGGGGAGTATAGTGGCTACACCTTC.